A single T cell receptor beta chain is shown here with its context. Its cognate antigen is unknown. Active moderate-to-severe ophthalmopathy, Clinical Activity Score at least 3, NOSPECS at least 4, under 3 months' duration. Patients were excluded for uncontrolled infection, other autoimmune disease, pregnancy or lactation. These data belong to a study of T cells in Graves' hyperthyroidism and ophthalmopathy. The germline gives CDR1 MGHDK, CDR2 SYGVNS. The CDR3 has 14 amino acids. V lost 1 base, J lost 6 bases, and 9 bases lay in between. Regions amplified from RNA transcripts were the TCR beta CDR3 regions. Initially, a first-round RT-PCR of the TCR CDR3 employed the HTBI primer set. MiXCR was run by TCRdb on the multiplex PCR reads, yielding one entry per CDR3 protein. This repertoire shows over 300,000 distinct CDR3 sequences, roughly an eighth found once; its top ten account for 30% to 35%. Study outcomes and limitations: Ophthalmopathy, as predicted by the model, came a median roughly 6.8 months after the prediction. Most expanded thyroid clonotypes above 0.001 recurred in blood.

Sequenced: blood. The sequence came from a woman in her thirties or forties with Graves' ophthalmopathy. The rearrangement joins TRBV25-1 to TRBJ2-2, with D unclear. CDR3 nucleotides: TGTGCCAGCAGTGAATTTGTTCGGGCCGGGGAGCTGTTTTTT. Amino acids: CASSEFVRAGELFF. The full variable domain, rest sourced from reference TRBV25-1 and TRBJ2-2, is EADIYQTPRYLVIGTGKKITLECSQTMGHDKMYWYQQDPGMELHLIHYSYGVNSTEKGDLSSESTVSRIRTEHFPLTLESARPSHTSQYLCASSEFVRAGELFFGEGSRLTVL.